Following are 20 T cell receptor beta chains from one sample sequenced in a study of shared clonotypes between healthy human individuals (dated by TCRdb to about 2020). Libraries were built with the immunoSEQ multiplex PCR assay. TCRdb carries this immuneACCESS record with in-frame sequences only. Its versions omit some clonotypes, under half of them owing to an unresolved V gene in the studies checked, with the rest unexplained. This sample comprises fewer than 550,000 clones, over 75% of them detected only once. Around 13% of the sample lies in the top ten. Sequencing was done on a sample of PBMCs. Receptors were obtained from a middle-aged woman in good health. Some clones in this sample may be carry-over from other donors' samples.

The chain carries TRBV28 and TRBJ2-7; D unresolved. CDR3 size: 11 residues. Germline V CDR1 and CDR2: MDHEN, SYDVKM. The V end lost 4 bases, the J end lost 6 bases, and 7 bases lay between the germline ends. Here the CDR3 reads CASSYGSEQYF. The CDR3, as DNA: TGTGCCAGCAGTTACGGGTCCGAGCAGTACTTC.

A single count supports this clone. The chain carries TRBV5-1 and TRBJ2-6; 12 bases align to TRBD2. V dropped 4 bases and J dropped 0; count of bases not matched to a gene: 2. CDR3 length: 17 amino acids. Looked up from germline, CDR1 is SGHRS and CDR2 is YFSETQ. CDR3 bases: TGCGCCAGCAGCCCGGGACTAGCGGGCTCTGGGGCCAACGTCCTGACTTTC. Translating it yields CASSPGLAGSGANVLTF.

The chain joins TRBV7-9 to TRBJ2-7, with 7 bases matching TRBD2. The V segment lost 5 bases and the J segment 6 bases; nucleotides outside the gene matches: 10. The CDR3 has 14 residues. CDR1 SEHNR and CDR2 FQNEAQ come from the germline V gene (reference sequence). CDR3: CASSVEAGRGEQYF. CDR3 nucleotide sequence: TGTGCCAGCAGCGTGGAAGCGGGAAGAGGCGAGCAGTACTTC. Full variable domain (outside the CDR3, taken from reference TRBV7-9 and TRBJ2-7): DTGVSQNPRHKITKRGQNVTFRCDPISEHNRLYWYRQTLGQGPEFLTYFQNEAQLEKSRLLSDRFSAERPKGSFSTLEIQRTEQGDSAMYLCASSVEAGRGEQYFGPGTRLTVT.

This sequence joins TRBV6-1 and TRBJ2-7; 8 bases line up with TRBD1. CDR1 is MNHNS and CDR2 is SASEGT in the germline V gene. The junction had 9 bases not matched to a gene; V was cut back by 6 bases and J by 2 bases. The CDR3 loop spans 15 amino acids. The DNA of the CDR3 is TGTGCCAGCAGACTCCAGGGGGCGGGCCCCTACGAGCAGTACTTC. Its protein is CASRLQGAGPYEQYF.

The table lists this clone with a count of one. The rearrangement uses TRBV27 and TRBJ2-5; D call uncertain. This CDR3 has 12 residues. Germline-derived CDR1 and CDR2 are MNHEY and SMNVEV (reference sequence). V lost 8 bases to trimming and J lost 11 bases, with 18 bases between them. CDR3 loop: CASGRYLVEQYF. The DNA for the CDR3 is TGTGCCAGCGGGCGCTACCTTGTTGAGCAGTACTTC.

The V call is TRBV28, the J call TRBJ2-1; tentatively, D is TRBD2 (6 bases). The length of the CDR3 is 14 residues. Germline V gene sequence: CDR1 MDHEN, CDR2 SYDVKM. Trimming pared 1 base from V and 3 bases from J, leaving 7 bases between. CDR3 loop: CASSLYSGYNEQFF. CDR3 nucleotide sequence: TGTGCCAGCAGTTTATATAGCGGCTACAATGAGCAGTTCTTC.

V and J are TRBV28 and TRBJ1-1; weak D call: TRBD1 (5 bases). Germline values: CDR1 MDHEN, CDR2 SYDVKM. The CDR3 has 18 amino acids. Trimming took 6 bases from V and 4 from J, leaving 27 bases between them. The CDR3 nucleotides read TGTGCCAGCAGATCCGACCCCGGGACGTACCTATGGGGCACTGAAGCTTTCTTT. This translates into CASRSDPGTYLWGTEAFF.

V gene TRBV2 combines with J gene TRBJ2-3, with D unresolved. Germline CDR1 and CDR2: SNHLY and FYNNEI. V lost 6 bases to trimming and J lost 6 bases, with 25 bases between them. This CDR3 is 17 amino acids long. CDR3 region: CASRTPPGSRVGDTQYF. In DNA form, the CDR3 reads TGTGCCAGCAGAACCCCCCCGGGCTCCCGGGTTGGGGATACGCAGTATTTT. Variable domain in full (rest from reference TRBV2 and TRBJ2-3): EPEVTQTPSHQVTQMGQEVILRCVPISNHLYFYWYRQILGQKVEFLVSFYNNEISEKSEIFDDQFSVERPDGSNFTLKIRSTKLEDSAMYFCASRTPPGSRVGDTQYFGPGTRLTVL.

This sequence joins TRBV6-5 and TRBJ2-7; tentative D call: TRBD1 (5 bases). In germline, CDR1 is MNHEY, CDR2 SVGAGI. The CDR3 has 14 amino acids. Trimming took 2 bases from V and 2 from J, leaving 10 bases between them. The chain's CDR3 is CASSYTDNTYEQYF. The CDR3 coding sequence is TGTGCCAGCAGTTACACGGACAACACCTACGAGCAGTACTTC.

About this clone itself: The same CDR3 arises from other DNA sequences in this sample as well. The J gene is TRBJ2-3, the V gene TRBV7-9; D not certain. Germline V gene data show CDR1 as SEHNR and CDR2 as FQNEAQ (reference sequence). The CDR3 loop spans 12 amino acids. The V end lost 1 base, the J end lost 3 bases, and 2 bases lay between the germline ends. Written as DNA, the CDR3 is TGTGCCAGCAGCTTAGGTACAGATACGCAGTATTTT. Amino acids: CASSLGTDTQYF.

V usage is TRBV29-1 and J usage is TRBJ2-5; D assignment may be TRBD1 or TRBD2 (7 bases each). V lost 7 bases and J lost 7, with 19 bases in between. CDR1 is SQVTM, CDR2 ANQGSEA, per germline. This CDR3 region has 13 residues. CDR3: CSAETGRGATQYF. The CDR3 DNA reads as TGCAGCGCCGAGACAGGGAGGGGGGCGACCCAGTACTTC.

This chain joins TRBV7-9 and TRBJ2-4; D is possibly TRBD1 or TRBD2 (5 bases each). V dropped 5 bases and J dropped 8 bases, with 13 bases sitting between them. This CDR3 is built from 13 residues. Germline V gene lookup returns CDR1 SEHNR and CDR2 FQNEAQ (reference sequence). The CDR3 bases are TGTGCCAGCAGCCGGGACCCCGGGGACATTCAGTACTTC. Protein: CASSRDPGDIQYF.

V usage is TRBV5-4 and J usage is TRBJ1-4, with no clear D. This CDR3 is built from 15 residues. V lost 5 bases and J 5 bases, leaving 16 bases between the germline ends. Germline loops: CDR1 SGHNT, CDR2 YYREEE (reference sequence). The CDR3 DNA sequence: TGTGCCAGCAGTCCCGGGGTGGTGGGCAATGAAAAACTGTTTTTT. Residues: CASSPGVVGNEKLFF.

The DNA of the CDR3 is TGTGCCAGCAGTGACTCGGGTGAGGGAGATACGCAGTATTTT. Its translation: CASSDSGEGDTQYF. V and J are TRBV6-4 and TRBJ2-3, with D possibly being TRBD2 (5 bases). The CDR3 is 14 amino acids. The germline gives CDR1 MRHNA, CDR2 SNTAGT. V was clipped by 0 bases and J by 5 bases, with 9 bases between them.

The genes are TRBV28 and TRBJ2-1; the D is unclear. CDR3 size: 12 residues. V was cut by 1 base and J by 7 bases, with 5 bases left in between. CDR1 and CDR2 from the germline V gene are MDHEN and SYDVKM. The CDR3 region is CASSLFRNEQFF. The CDR3 DNA follows: TGTGCCAGCAGTTTATTTAGGAATGAGCAGTTCTTC.

This rearrangement joins TRBV5-1 to TRBJ2-3, with unresolved D. Germline V gene data show CDR1 as SGHRS and CDR2 as YFSETQ. There are 14 residues in the CDR3. The ends were cut back, 0 bases at V and 4 bases at J, with 9 bases in the middle. CDR3 region: CASSLGVGSDTQYF. CDR3 in DNA: TGCGCCAGCAGCTTGGGGGTGGGTTCAGATACGCAGTATTTT.

This clone was picked up one time. This sequence joins TRBV19 and TRBJ2-7, with D possibly matching TRBD1 (6 bases). Germline lookup yields CDR1 LNHDA and CDR2 SQIVND (reference sequence). The CDR3 length is 15 residues. Trimming took 7 bases from V and 1 from J, leaving 17 bases between them. CDR3 coding DNA: TGTGCCAGTAAAGGGACACTCGATTTTTCCTACGAGCAGTACTTC. Protein product: CASKGTLDFSYEQYF.

Regarding this clone: The sample holds other DNA sequences that translate to the same CDR3. V usage is TRBV7-2 and J usage is TRBJ1-5; no reliable D call. This CDR3 is 13 amino acids long. Germline CDR1 reads SGHTA; CDR2 reads FQGNSA. Trimming removed 1 base from V and 2 bases from J, with 3 bases in between. The chain's CDR3 is CASSLGRNQPQHF. Here the CDR3 DNA reads TGTGCCAGCAGCTTAGGCCGCAATCAGCCCCAGCATTTT.

V usage is TRBV10-3 and J usage is TRBJ2-6; 11 nucleotides line up with TRBD2. CDR3 length: 17 amino acids. After removal of 8 bases from V and 0 bases from J, the junction contained 6 bases not matched to a gene. CDR1 is ENHRY and CDR2 is SYGVKD in the germline V gene. The CDR3 bases are TGTGCCATCCCGACTAGCGGGGTTAACTCTGGGGCCAACGTCCTGACTTTC. This sequence encodes CAIPTSGVNSGANVLTF.

This clone has only a few counts. V usage is TRBV18 and J usage is TRBJ1-1, with D perhaps matching TRBD1 (6 bases). The V gene lost 6 bases and the J gene lost 4 bases, with 12 bases spanning the gap. The CDR3 is 13 amino acids. The germline V gene encodes CDR1 KGHSH and CDR2 LQKENI. The CDR3 loop is CASSSGEPTEAFF. The DNA of the CDR3 is TGTGCCAGCTCGTCAGGGGAACCCACTGAAGCTTTCTTT. Based on the CDR3 plus reference TRBV18 and TRBJ1-1, the full variable domain is NAGVMQNPRHLVRRRGQEARLRCSPMKGHSHVYWYRQLPEEGLKFMVYLQKENIIDESGMPKERFSAEFPKEGPSILRIQQVVRGDSAAYFCASSSGEPTEAFFGQGTRLTVV.